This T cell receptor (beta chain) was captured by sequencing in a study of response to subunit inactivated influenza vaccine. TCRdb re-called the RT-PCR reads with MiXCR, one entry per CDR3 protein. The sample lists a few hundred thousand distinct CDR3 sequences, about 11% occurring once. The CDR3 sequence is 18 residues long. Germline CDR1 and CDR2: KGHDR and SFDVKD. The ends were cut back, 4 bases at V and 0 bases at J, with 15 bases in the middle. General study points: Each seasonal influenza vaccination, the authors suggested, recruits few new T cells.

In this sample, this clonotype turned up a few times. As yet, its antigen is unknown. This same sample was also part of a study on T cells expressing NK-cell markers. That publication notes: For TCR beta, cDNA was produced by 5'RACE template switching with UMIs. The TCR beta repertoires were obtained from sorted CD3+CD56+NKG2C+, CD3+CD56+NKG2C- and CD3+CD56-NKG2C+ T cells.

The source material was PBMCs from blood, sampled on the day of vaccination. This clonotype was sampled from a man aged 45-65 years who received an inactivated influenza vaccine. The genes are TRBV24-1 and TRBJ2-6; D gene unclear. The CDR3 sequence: CATSDPVGQASGANVLTF. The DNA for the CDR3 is TGTGCCACCAGTGACCCGGTAGGGCAGGCCTCTGGGGCCAACGTCCTGACTTTC.